A single sample is the source of the 25 T cell receptor beta chains below, sequenced in a study of blood T cell repertoires in COVID-19. TCRdb keeps only in-frame clones here, not all; method: immunoSEQ multiplex PCR. The table has about 270,000 clones, roughly 86% seen once. The sample was PBMCs or T cells enriched from blood (not recorded which). The receptors here all came from a woman younger than 30 who had recovered from COVID-19.

This rearrangement joins TRBV10-2 to TRBJ2-3, with 8 positions matching TRBD2. Per the germline V gene, CDR1 is WSHSY and CDR2 is SAAADI. The CDR3 has 16 residues. Trimming cost V 7 bases and J 2 bases; bases outside gene matches: 11. DNA of the CDR3: TGCGCCAGCAAGGTCGGACTAGCTCTAGCCACAGATACGCAGTATTTT. This encodes CASKVGLALATDTQYF.

The V gene is TRBV4-1, the J gene TRBJ1-2; D may be TRBD1 (6 bases). The CDR3 sequence is 14 residues long. Germline V gene sequence: CDR1 MGHRA, CDR2 YSYEKL. The V gene lost 4 bases and the J gene lost 8 bases, with 17 bases spanning the gap. For the CDR3, the DNA is TGCGCCAGCAGCCTAAGAACAGGGATTCGGGGCTACACCTTC. It codes for CASSLRTGIRGYTF.

The chain couples TRBV9 to TRBJ2-2; 9 bases fit TRBD2. Germline-derived CDR1 and CDR2 are SGDLS and YYNGEE. CDR3 length: 19 residues. Trimming removed 0 bases from V and 4 bases from J; junction bases left unmatched: 13. DNA for the CDR3: TGTGCCAGCAGCGTAGAAGTTATGGGGTTAGCGGGAGTCACCGGGGAGCTGTTTTTT. Protein: CASSVEVMGLAGVTGELFF.

The gene calls are TRBV5-1 and TRBJ2-7, with unresolved D. Germline V CDR1 and CDR2: SGHRS, YFSETQ. Trimming cost V 0 bases and J 3 bases, with 7 bases left between them. The CDR3 is 13 residues long. CDR3 sequence (DNA): TGCGCCAGCAGCTTGGAACAAAACTACGAGCAGTACTTC. Translating gives CASSLEQNYEQYF.

The CDR3 region has the DNA TGTGCCAGCAGCCCAGAAGGCTCAGGGTACTATGGCTACACCTTC. Translated, it gives CASSPEGSGYYGYTF. V and J are TRBV7-2 and TRBJ1-2, with a possible D match to TRBD1 (5 bases). Germline assignment: CDR1 SGHTA and CDR2 FQGNSA. The germline V and J ends were trimmed by 5 bases and 3 bases, with 16 bases remaining between them. CDR3 length: 15 residues.

The V call is TRBV19, the J call TRBJ1-6; tentatively, D is TRBD1 (5 bases). Germline V lookup: CDR1 LNHDA, CDR2 SQIVND (reference sequence). The CDR3 is 12 residues long. The germline V and J ends were trimmed by 1 base and 10 bases, with 5 bases remaining between them. The CDR3 nucleotides read TGTGCCAGTAGTATAGCAGGGTCACCCCTCCACTTT. It translates to CASSIAGSPLHF.

This chain links TRBV5-1 with TRBJ2-2, with D perhaps matching TRBD2 (6 bases). V was shortened by 7 bases and J by 4 bases, with 17 bases between the two germline ends. This CDR3 spans 15 amino acids. CDR1 SGHRS and CDR2 YFSETQ come from the germline V gene. DNA for the CDR3: TGCGCCAGCGAAACGGGGGTTTCGAGCACCGGGGAGCTGTTTTTT. Protein: CASETGVSSTGELFF.

The chain combines TRBV9 with TRBJ1-1, with D tentatively TRBD1 (5 bases). The germline V gene encodes CDR1 SGDLS and CDR2 YYNGEE. The CDR3 has 13 residues. V shed 4 bases and J shed 7 bases, with 14 bases lying between them. The chain's CDR3 is CASSPRQDSEAFF. The CDR3 nucleotides are TGTGCCAGCAGCCCACGACAAGACAGTGAAGCTTTCTTT.

The chain combines TRBV2 with TRBJ2-1, with D possibly TRBD2 on 5 matching bases. V lost 6 bases and J 7 bases, leaving 16 bases between the germline ends. CDR1 SNHLY and CDR2 FYNNEI come from the germline V gene. The CDR3 totals 14 residues. The CDR3 nucleotides are TGTGCCAGCAGCCCCCCTCGGGGAGAGAATGAGCAGTTCTTC. This sequence encodes CASSPPRGENEQFF.

The chain has TRBV11-2 and TRBJ2-7; 9 bases match TRBD2. The CDR3 spans 15 residues. The trim removed 1 base at V and 4 bases at J, leaving 5 bases unmatched. Germline V gives CDR1 SGHAT, CDR2 FQNNGV. CDR3 loop: CASSLGALAGYEQYF. CDR3 in DNA: TGTGCCAGCAGCTTAGGTGCCCTAGCGGGGTACGAGCAGTACTTC. Together with reference TRBV11-2 and TRBJ2-7, the CDR3 gives the full variable domain: EAGVAQSPRYKIIEKRQSVAFWCNPISGHATLYWYQQILGQGPKLLIQFQNNGVVDDSQLPKDRFSAERLKGVDSTLKIQPAKLEDSAVYLCASSLGALAGYEQYFGPGTRLTVT.

The chain joins TRBV30 to TRBJ1-4; D unresolved. The germline CDR1 and CDR2 sequences are GTSNPN and SVGIG (reference sequence). The CDR3 covers 14 residues. V shed 4 bases and J shed 0 bases, with 9 bases lying between them. The CDR3 coding sequence is TGTGCCTGGACTCAACACACAACTAATGAAAAACTGTTTTTT. This encodes CAWTQHTTNEKLFF.

Written as DNA, the CDR3 is TGTGCCAGCAGGCGAACCCCGAACACCGGGGAGCTGTTTTTT. It specifies CASRRTPNTGELFF. The rearrangement joins TRBV6-5 to TRBJ2-2; D is ambiguous. The CDR3 is 14 residues long. Trimming took off 6 bases at V and 0 bases at J, with 8 bases between the two ends. CDR1 and CDR2 from the germline V gene are MNHEY and SVGAGI.

The rearrangement uses TRBV12-3 or TRBV12-4 and TRBJ1-3; 7 nucleotides line up with TRBD1. The CDR3 covers 13 residues. V was clipped by 4 bases and J by 3 bases; unmatched bases: 0. The CDR3 spells CASSYRGGNTIYF. The CDR3 coding sequence is TGTGCCAGCAGTTACAGGGGTGGAAACACCATATATTTT.

This CDR3 reads CASSSLAGASTDTQYF. The CDR3, as DNA: TGTGCCAGCAGCTCCCTAGCGGGGGCTAGCACAGATACGCAGTATTTT. The chain couples TRBV7-2 to TRBJ2-3; 10 bases are shared with TRBD2. Germline trimming cut 4 bases from V and 0 bases from J; bases unmatched to any gene: 4. CDR3 length: 16 residues. From germline, CDR1 is SGHTA and CDR2 FQGNSA.

This chain links TRBV30 with TRBJ2-5; D is ambiguous. This CDR3 spans 13 amino acids. Germline-derived CDR1 and CDR2 are GTSNPN and SVGIG (reference sequence). The V and J ends lost 2 bases and 2 bases respectively, with 9 bases between them. CDR3 loop: CAWSYGQQETQYF. In DNA, the CDR3 is TGTGCCTGGAGTTATGGGCAGCAAGAGACCCAGTACTTC.

This clone was observed a few times. The rearrangement links TRBV5-4 to TRBJ1-2; unclear D gene. With 4 bases removed from V and 2 bases from J, the gap between germline ends came to 6 bases. CDR1 is SGHNT, CDR2 YYREEE, per germline (reference sequence). The CDR3 runs 12 residues. The DNA for the CDR3 is TGTGCCAGCAGCGAACAGAACTATGGCTACACCTTC. It encodes CASSEQNYGYTF.

The chain has TRBV13 and TRBJ1-2; the match to TRBD1 covers 8 bases. This CDR3 is 14 amino acids long. CDR1 is PRHDT and CDR2 is FYEKMQ in the germline V gene (reference sequence). After removal of 5 bases from V and 4 bases from J, the junction contained 6 bases not matched to a gene. Here the CDR3 DNA reads TGTGCCAGCAGCCCGGACAGGGAGTTCTATGGCTACACCTTC. Protein sequence: CASSPDREFYGYTF.

Points on this clone: In the same sample, other DNA sequences code for this CDR3. This chain links TRBV27 with TRBJ1-1, with D possibly TRBD1 on 5 matching bases. Trimming took off 5 bases at V and 2 bases at J, with 6 bases between the two ends. The length of the CDR3 is 12 residues. Germline V gene sequence: CDR1 MNHEY, CDR2 SMNVEV (reference sequence). CDR3 sequence reads: CASSRGNTEAFF. DNA for the CDR3: TGTGCCAGCAGTAGGGGAAACACTGAAGCTTTCTTT.

The rearrangement joins TRBV19 to TRBJ2-4; 10 bases are a match to TRBD2. V shed 1 base and J 1 base; nucleotides not matched to a gene: 10. Germline V gene lookup returns CDR1 LNHDA and CDR2 SQIVND (reference sequence). The CDR3 is 19 amino acids. CDR3 amino acids: CASSIAQAGGPGAKNIQYF. CDR3 sequence (DNA): TGTGCCAGTAGTATAGCCCAAGCGGGAGGGCCTGGGGCCAAAAACATTCAGTACTTC.

The chain links TRBV6-5 to TRBJ1-1; weak D call: TRBD1 (5 bases). This CDR3 spans 14 amino acids. The V end lost 7 bases, the J end lost 4 bases, and 16 bases lay between the germline ends. Germline assignment: CDR1 MNHEY and CDR2 SVGAGI. The CDR3 DNA follows: TGTGCCAGCACCTCAACGGGGGGGGGCACTGAAGCTTTCTTT. It encodes CASTSTGGGTEAFF.

There are a few counts of this clone. J is TRBJ1-1 and V is TRBV27; perhaps TRBD1 as D (6 bases). This CDR3 has 15 residues. Germline CDR1 MNHEY, CDR2 SMNVEV (reference sequence). The V and J ends lost 5 bases and 1 base respectively, with 14 bases between them. The CDR3 sequence is CASSISGVANTEAFF. The CDR3, as DNA: TGTGCCAGCAGTATCTCAGGGGTTGCGAACACTGAAGCTTTCTTT.

The V and J genes are TRBV5-8 and TRBJ2-1; tentative D call: TRBD1 (6 bases). This CDR3 comprises 15 residues. CDR1 SGHTS and CDR2 YDEGEE come from the germline V gene. V was cut by 4 bases and J by 5 bases, with 16 bases left in between. In DNA form, the CDR3 reads TGTGCCAGCAGCCAAGGACAGTCTCCCCACAATGAGCAGTTCTTC. Residues: CASSQGQSPHNEQFF.

The rearrangement links TRBV18 to TRBJ2-7; 7 bases fit TRBD2. CDR3 length: 14 amino acids. The junction had 7 bases not matched to a gene; V was cut back by 6 bases and J by 2 bases. CDR1 is KGHSH and CDR2 is LQKENI in the germline V gene. The CDR3: CASSQGGSAYEQYF. The CDR3 DNA sequence: TGTGCCAGCTCCCAGGGCGGGAGTGCCTACGAGCAGTACTTC.

The chain joins TRBV5-1 to TRBJ1-5, with D perhaps matching TRBD1 (5 bases). Trimming pared 0 bases from V and 3 bases from J, leaving 10 bases between. This CDR3 contains 15 residues. CDR1 and CDR2 from the germline V gene are SGHRS and YFSETQ. The DNA for the CDR3 is TGCGCCAGCAGCTTGGGCGACAGCCCCAATCAGCCCCAGCATTTT. Translated: CASSLGDSPNQPQHF.

As to this clone: Other nucleotide sequences from this sample produce the same CDR3. The J gene is TRBJ1-2, the V gene TRBV29-1; 7 bases align to TRBD1. With V trimmed by 3 bases and J by 5 bases, 0 bases remained unmatched. The germline V gene encodes CDR1 SQVTM and CDR2 ANQGSEA. The CDR3 runs to 11 residues. For the CDR3, the DNA is TGCAGCGTTGACAGGGGGTATGGCTACACCTTC. Its protein product is CSVDRGYGYTF.